Described below is a single T cell receptor (beta chain) sequence and its context. Its antigen is still unknown. The authors made the TRB cDNA libraries by 5' RACE using UMI labels. TCRdb reprocessed the 5' RACE reads; each CDR3 protein has one entry and no DNA is given. The clone table shows fewer than 90,000 distinct CDR3 sequences, with the ten largest holding 1.6%. Naive CD8+ T cells carried a CD45RO-CCR7+CD27+CD95- phenotype. This CDR3 comprises 13 residues. Per the germline V gene, CDR1 is MDHEN and CDR2 is SYDVKM. This sample is drawn from a study of CXCR3-negative and CXCR3-positive naive CD8 T cells. Study results and limitations: Memory cells differed in TRBV-TRBJ usage, but naive CXCR3-negative and CXCR3-positive cells had similar usage. Cryopreservation partially decreased CXCR3 expression, and most assays used fresh PBMCs. Naive subsets were similarly diverse, while memory CD8+ repertoires were much less diverse.

Sequencing input: naive CXCR3- CD8+ T cells from blood. Noted subset: CD45RO-CCR7+CD27+CD95- naive CD8+ T cells lacking CXCR3 (TNR3-). This sequence joins TRBV28 and TRBJ2-5; without DNA, the TCRdb call of TRBD1 cannot be checked. The TCR sequence derives from a human donor in good health. Some clones in this sample may be carry-over from other donors' samples. CDR3 sequence: CASSPLEDLTQYF.